This T cell receptor beta chain was captured in a study of blood T cell repertoires in COVID-19. Methods used by the authors: Amplification from reference gene primers served as the basis for estimated nucleated cell counts. Libraries were prepared by immunoSEQ multiplex PCR; TCRdb keeps only in-frame clonotypes and omits some of them. That table furnishes V, J and clone size, whereas the DNA furnished D and trimming. This repertoire shows a few hundred thousand clones, under 90% found once; its top ten account for 4% to 5%. This CDR3 comprises 16 residues. Germline CDR1 LNHDA, CDR2 SQIVND (reference sequence). Losses at the gene ends were 8 bases for V and 2 bases for J; bases not matched to a gene: 13.

This chain joins TRBV19 and TRBJ2-7; 9 positions agree with TRBD2. This sequence originates from a man aged 25-40 years who had recovered from COVID-19. Material for sequencing was PBMCs or T cells enriched from blood (not recorded which). For the CDR3, the DNA is TGTGCCAGTTCCCCTTGGCTAGCGGGAACCCCCTACGAGCAGTACTTC. This sequence encodes CASSPWLAGTPYEQYF.